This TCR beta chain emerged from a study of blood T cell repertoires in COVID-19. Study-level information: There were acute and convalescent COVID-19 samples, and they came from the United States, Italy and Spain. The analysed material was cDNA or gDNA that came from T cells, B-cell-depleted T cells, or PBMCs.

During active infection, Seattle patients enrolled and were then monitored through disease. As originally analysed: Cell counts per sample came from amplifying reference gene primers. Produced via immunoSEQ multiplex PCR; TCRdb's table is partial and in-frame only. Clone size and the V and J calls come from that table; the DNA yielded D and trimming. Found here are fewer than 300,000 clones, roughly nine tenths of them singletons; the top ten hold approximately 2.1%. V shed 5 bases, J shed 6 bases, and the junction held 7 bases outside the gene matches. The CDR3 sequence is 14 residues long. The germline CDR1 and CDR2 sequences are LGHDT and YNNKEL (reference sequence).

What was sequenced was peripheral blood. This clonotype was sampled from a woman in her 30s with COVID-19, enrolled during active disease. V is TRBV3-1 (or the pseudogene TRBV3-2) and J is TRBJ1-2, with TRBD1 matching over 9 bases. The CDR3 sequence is CASSNRDRDDGYTF. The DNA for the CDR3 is TGTGCCAGCAGCAACCGGGACAGGGACGATGGCTACACCTTC.